One sample yielded the 5 T cell receptor beta chains listed below, sequenced in a study of blood T cells in healthy people across ages. Primed by a sample-barcoded 5' primer and a J-beta primer mix, a second PCR proceeded for about 7 to 12 cycles. TCRdb recomputed calls from the 5' RACE reads with MiXCR, one row per CDR3 protein. The sample yields roughly 700,000 distinct CDR3 sequences, 20% to 25% seen once. The same sample was also studied in work on T cells of mothers and their children.

Sequencing input: blood. These TCRs come from a boy younger than 18 in good health.

This clonotype occurred a few times. The rearrangement joins TRBV28 to TRBJ2-7, with 11 nucleotides matching TRBD2. Unmatched junction bases numbered 7, after V lost 6 bases and J lost 0 bases. This CDR3 is 16 amino acids long. Looked up from germline, CDR1 is MDHEN and CDR2 is SYDVKM. CDR3 amino acids: CASSRLAGTASYEQYF. In DNA form, the CDR3 reads TGTGCCAGCAGCCGACTAGCGGGAACCGCCTCCTACGAGCAGTACTTC.

The chain is built from TRBV7-9 and TRBJ1-4; D remains unclear. Trimming removed 1 base at V and 3 bases at J, with 12 bases between. The germline CDR1 and CDR2 sequences are SEHNR and FQNEAQ (reference sequence). This CDR3 comprises 16 residues. The CDR3 DNA is TGTGCCAGCAGCTTAGGTTTTGCGGCGGCTAATGAAAAACTGTTTTTT. Its translation is CASSLGFAAANEKLFF.

The rearrangement joins TRBV2 to TRBJ2-7; D is undetermined. The CDR3 length is 13 residues. Trimming removed 8 bases from V and 1 base from J, with 12 bases in between. Germline V gene data show CDR1 as SNHLY and CDR2 as FYNNEI. The CDR3 DNA reads TGTGCCAGCGCGGCTCAGGATTCCTACGAGCAGTACTTC. It encodes CASAAQDSYEQYF.

The V and J genes are TRBV2 and TRBJ2-5, with a weak D call TRBD1 (7 bases). Trimming took 3 bases from V and 5 from J, leaving 19 bases between them. Germline V CDR1 and CDR2: SNHLY, FYNNEI. The CDR3 runs to 16 residues. CDR3 loop: CASSDRQGAAGETQYF. As DNA, the CDR3 is TGTGCCAGCAGTGATAGACAGGGTGCGGCGGGGGAGACCCAGTACTTC.

This clonotype was counted a few times. The V and J genes are TRBV28 and TRBJ1-6; a weak D match, TRBD1 (6 bases). The germline gives CDR1 MDHEN, CDR2 SYDVKM. The CDR3 runs 16 residues. V lost 4 bases and J 9 bases, leaving 19 bases between the germline ends. The CDR3 DNA sequence: TGTGCCAGCAGTTCACCAGGGGTGTTGGTTCGTTCACCCCTCCACTTT. Amino acids: CASSSPGVLVRSPLHF.